These T cell receptor beta chains were read from a single sample in a study of blood T cell repertoires in COVID-19. The data were produced by immunoSEQ multiplex PCR, yet TCRdb's version contains in-frame clones alone and is incomplete. The sample has 150,000 to 200,000 clones; about 83% are singletons. The material sequenced was peripheral blood. Receptors were obtained from a human donor in a cohort sampled during active COVID-19. CDR3s include the opening cysteine and the closing phenylalanine or tryptophan. Each record gives: D gene, V gene, J gene, CDR3 protein, CDR3 DNA. D genes are given only for firm matches.

TRBD2,TRBV2,TRBJ2-7,CASSERGYYEQYF,TGTGCCAGCAGTGAGCGGGGGTACTACGAGCAGTACTTC
TRBD1,TRBV3-1/TRBV3-2,TRBJ1-4,CASSRYRTGGGEKLFF,TGTGCCAGCAGCCGCTACCGGACAGGAGGAGGTGAAAAACTGTTTTTT
TRBD2,TRBV19,TRBJ2-3,CASSTSGSTDTQYF,TGTGCCAGTAGTACTAGCGGGAGCACAGATACGCAGTATTTT
TRBD1,TRBV7-9,TRBJ2-7,CASGGQAYEQYF,TGTGCCAGCGGTGGACAGGCCTACGAGCAGTACTTC
-,TRBV12-3/TRBV12-4,TRBJ2-2,CASSLLNTGELFF,TGTGCCAGCAGCTTACTCAACACCGGGGAGCTGTTTTTT
TRBD1,TRBV19,TRBJ1-6,CASIGQGGSPLHF,TGTGCCAGTATCGGACAGGGCGGTTCACCCCTCCACTTT
-,TRBV2,TRBJ2-2,CASKSGRRDTGELFF,TGTGCCAGCAAGTCGGGGAGACGCGACACCGGGGAGCTGTTTTTT
TRBD2,TRBV9,TRBJ2-3,CASSARVGVLAGAQSTDTQYF,TGTGCCAGCAGCGCGAGAGTGGGGGTCCTAGCGGGGGCCCAAAGCACAGATACGCAGTATTTT
-,TRBV29-1,TRBJ1-2,CSVDVYSSSYGYTF,TGCAGCGTTGATGTGTACAGTTCTTCCTATGGCTACACCTTC
TRBD1,TRBV3-1/TRBV3-2,TRBJ1-2,CASSPQGGGYTF,TGTGCCAGCAGCCCTCAGGGGGGAGGCTACACCTTC
-,TRBV19,TRBJ1-5,CASSIDLTEGRYQPQHF,TGTGCCAGTAGTATAGATCTTACGGAGGGCCGGTATCAGCCCCAGCATTTT
TRBD2,TRBV6-1,TRBJ2-1,CASSELRLAGYNEQFF,TGTGCCAGCAGTGAACTGCGACTAGCGGGGTACAATGAGCAGTTCTTC
TRBD1,TRBV30,TRBJ1-4,CAWRGTGMRGYEKLFF,TGTGCCTGGAGGGGGACAGGGATGCGGGGATATGAAAAACTGTTTTTT
-,TRBV2,TRBJ2-7,CASSEALLESGGPPFYEQYF,TGTGCCAGCAGTGAAGCGCTTCTGGAGTCTGGAGGCCCGCCCTTCTACGAGCAGTACTTC
-,TRBV19,TRBJ2-5,CASSIRETQYF,TGTGCCAGTAGTATCCGGGAGACCCAGTACTTC